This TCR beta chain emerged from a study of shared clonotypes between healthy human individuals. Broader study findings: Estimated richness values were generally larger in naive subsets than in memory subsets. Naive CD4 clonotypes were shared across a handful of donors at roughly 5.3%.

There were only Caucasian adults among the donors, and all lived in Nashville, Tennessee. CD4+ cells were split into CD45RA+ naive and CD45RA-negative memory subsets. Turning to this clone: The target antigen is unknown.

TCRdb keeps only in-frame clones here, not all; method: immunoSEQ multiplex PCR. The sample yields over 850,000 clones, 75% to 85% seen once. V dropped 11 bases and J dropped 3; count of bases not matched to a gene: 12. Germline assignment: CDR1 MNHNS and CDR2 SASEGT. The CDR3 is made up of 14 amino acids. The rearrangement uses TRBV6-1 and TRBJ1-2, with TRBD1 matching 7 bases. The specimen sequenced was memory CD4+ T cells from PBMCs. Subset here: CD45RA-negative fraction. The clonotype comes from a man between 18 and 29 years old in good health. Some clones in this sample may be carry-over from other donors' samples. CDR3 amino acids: CASHLTGSDYGYTF. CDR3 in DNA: TGTGCCTCCCATTTGACAGGGAGCGACTATGGCTACACCTTC.